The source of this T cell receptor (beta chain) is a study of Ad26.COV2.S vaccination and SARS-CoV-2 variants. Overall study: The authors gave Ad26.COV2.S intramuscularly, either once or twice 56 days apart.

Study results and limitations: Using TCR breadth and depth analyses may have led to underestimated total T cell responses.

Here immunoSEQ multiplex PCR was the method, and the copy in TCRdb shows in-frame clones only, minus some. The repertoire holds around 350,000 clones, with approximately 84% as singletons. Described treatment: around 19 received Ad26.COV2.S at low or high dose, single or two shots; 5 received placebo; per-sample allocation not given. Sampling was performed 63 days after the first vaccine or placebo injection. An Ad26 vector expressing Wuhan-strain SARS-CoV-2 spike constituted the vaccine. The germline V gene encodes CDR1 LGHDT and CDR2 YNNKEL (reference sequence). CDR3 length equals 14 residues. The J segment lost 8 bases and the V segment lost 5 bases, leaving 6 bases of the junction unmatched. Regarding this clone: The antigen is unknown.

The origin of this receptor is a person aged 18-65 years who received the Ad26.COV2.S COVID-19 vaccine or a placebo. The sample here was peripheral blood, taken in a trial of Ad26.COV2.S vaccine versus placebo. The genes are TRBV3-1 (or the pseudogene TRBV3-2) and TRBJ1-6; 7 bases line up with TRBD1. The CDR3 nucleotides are TGTGCCAGCAGCTCCCGGGACAGATATTCACCCCTCCACTTT. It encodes CASSSRDRYSPLHF.